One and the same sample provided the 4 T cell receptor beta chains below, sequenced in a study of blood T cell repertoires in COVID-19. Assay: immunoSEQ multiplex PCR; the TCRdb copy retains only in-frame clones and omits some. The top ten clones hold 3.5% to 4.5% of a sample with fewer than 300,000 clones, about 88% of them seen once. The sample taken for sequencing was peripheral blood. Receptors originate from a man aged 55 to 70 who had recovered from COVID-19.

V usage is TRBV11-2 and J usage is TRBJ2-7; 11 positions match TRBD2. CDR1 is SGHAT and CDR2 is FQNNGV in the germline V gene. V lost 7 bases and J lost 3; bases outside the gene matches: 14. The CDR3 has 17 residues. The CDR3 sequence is CASTPPASGGPGYEQYF. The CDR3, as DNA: TGTGCCAGCACCCCCCCGGCTAGCGGGGGGCCAGGCTACGAGCAGTACTTC.

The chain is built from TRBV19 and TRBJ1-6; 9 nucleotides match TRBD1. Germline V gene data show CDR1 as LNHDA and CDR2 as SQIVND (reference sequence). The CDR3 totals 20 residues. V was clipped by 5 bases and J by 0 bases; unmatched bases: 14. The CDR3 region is CASSPRERDRENSYNSPLHF. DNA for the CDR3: TGTGCCAGTAGTCCCCGCGAGCGGGACAGGGAGAACTCCTATAATTCACCCCTCCACTTT.

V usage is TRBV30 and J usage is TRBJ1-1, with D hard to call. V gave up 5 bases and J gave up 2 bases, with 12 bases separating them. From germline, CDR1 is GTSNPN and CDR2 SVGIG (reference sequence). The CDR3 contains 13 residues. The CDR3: CAWSTPLNTEAFF. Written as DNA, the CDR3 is TGTGCCTGGTCGACACCCTTAAACACTGAAGCTTTCTTT.

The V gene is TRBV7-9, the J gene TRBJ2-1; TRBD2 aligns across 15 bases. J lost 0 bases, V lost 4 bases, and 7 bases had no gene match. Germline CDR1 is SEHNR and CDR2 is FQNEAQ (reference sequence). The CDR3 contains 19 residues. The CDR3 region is CASSSRTSGGESSYNEQFF. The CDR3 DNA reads TGTGCCAGCAGCTCCCGGACTAGCGGGGGGGAAAGCTCCTACAATGAGCAGTTCTTC.